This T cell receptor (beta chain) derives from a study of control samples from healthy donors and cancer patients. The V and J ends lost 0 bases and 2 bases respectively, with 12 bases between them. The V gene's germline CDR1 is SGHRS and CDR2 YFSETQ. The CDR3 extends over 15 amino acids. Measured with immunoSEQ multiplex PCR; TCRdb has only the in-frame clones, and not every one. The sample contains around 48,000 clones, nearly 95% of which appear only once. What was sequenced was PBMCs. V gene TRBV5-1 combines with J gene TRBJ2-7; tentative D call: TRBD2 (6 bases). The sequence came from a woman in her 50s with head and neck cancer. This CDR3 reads CASSLEGGAPYEQYF. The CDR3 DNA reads TGCGCCAGCAGCTTGGAGGGCGGGGCCCCCTACGAGCAGTACTTC.